This T cell receptor (beta chain) was obtained from a study of post-analysis software for immune sequencing data. cDNA libraries for TCR beta contained unique molecular identifiers. Using its own MiXCR run on the PCR reads, TCRdb lists one record per CDR3 protein. Altogether 650,000 to 900,000 distinct CDR3 sequences are present, roughly 46% being singletons, with the ten largest covering 4.9%. The length of the CDR3 is 15 residues. Trimming took 5 bases from V and 4 from J, leaving 17 bases between them. Study findings and constraints: Controls had lower frequencies than patients of about 5 TRBV segments, which included TRBV5-6, TRBV5-1 and TRBV20-1. The study found significantly lower normalized Chao1 diversity in multiple sclerosis patients than in controls.

As regards this clonotype: Its antigen remains unidentified.

Input material: blood. The receptor was isolated from a girl aged 10-17 years with multiple sclerosis. J is TRBJ1-2 and V is TRBV12-3 or TRBV12-4; D may be TRBD1 (6 bases). The CDR3 loop reads CASSDSGTTSYGYTF. The CDR3 region has the DNA TGTGCCAGCAGTGACTCCGGGACAACGAGCTATGGCTACACCTTC.